These 22 T cell receptor beta chains were all obtained from the same sample, sequenced in a study of T-cell memory formation after mild COVID-19. TCRdb fed the 5' RACE reads into MiXCR, producing one record per CDR3 protein. The sample lists about 270,000 distinct CDR3 sequences, 16% occurring once. The sequenced sample was PBMCs or a T cell subset sorted from them (not recorded which). The receptors come from a man aged 18 to 30 who had mild COVID-19 (a few samples of this study predate the infection). Cell type and time point are not known.

This sequence joins TRBV27 and TRBJ2-1, with 9 bases fitting TRBD1. The CDR3 contains 16 residues. V lost 6 bases to trimming and J lost 7 bases; unmatched junction nucleotides: 13. The V gene's germline CDR1 is MNHEY and CDR2 SMNVEV (reference sequence). CDR3: CASRQRPRTGENEQFF. CDR3 nucleotide sequence: TGTGCCAGCAGGCAAAGGCCCCGGACAGGGGAAAATGAGCAGTTCTTC.

This clonotype has only a few counts. The chain carries TRBV19 and TRBJ2-2, with unresolved D. In germline, CDR1 is LNHDA, CDR2 SQIVND (reference sequence). V was clipped by 2 bases and J by 3 bases, with 10 bases between them. The CDR3 extends over 15 amino acids. CDR3 sequence reads: CASSITVRYTGELFF. In DNA, the CDR3 is TGTGCCAGTAGTATAACAGTTCGGTACACCGGGGAGCTGTTTTTT.

The rearrangement uses TRBV28 and TRBJ1-5; no clear D. Germline CDR1 is MDHEN and CDR2 is SYDVKM. Between the trimmed V and J ends, which lost 7 bases and 1 base, there was a span of 11 bases. The CDR3 runs to 14 residues. Written as DNA, the CDR3 is TGTGCCAGCACCTCGGGAGGGAGCAATCAGCCCCAGCATTTT. Protein sequence: CASTSGGSNQPQHF.

The chain combines TRBV4-2 with TRBJ2-2; D unresolved. The CDR3 consists of 16 residues. Per germline, CDR1 LGHNA and CDR2 YNFKEQ. V was shortened by 0 bases and J by 5 bases, with 13 bases between the two germline ends. CDR3 protein: CASSQDPGARTGELFF. The CDR3 DNA follows: TGTGCCAGCAGCCAAGATCCTGGAGCCAGGACCGGGGAGCTGTTTTTT.

This clonotype was found once. The chain joins TRBV10-3 to TRBJ2-3; no definite D call. CDR3 length: 12 residues. Trimming removed 6 bases at V and 10 bases at J, with 14 bases between. The V gene's germline CDR1 is ENHRY and CDR2 SYGVKD. CDR3 loop: CAISRMEGSQYF. In DNA, the CDR3 is TGTGCCATCAGCCGGATGGAAGGGTCGCAGTATTTT.

This clonotype was detected many times. The chain carries TRBV2 and TRBJ2-3, with 7 bases identical to TRBD2. Trimming took 5 bases from V and 3 from J; bases not matched to a gene: 5. Germline CDR1 SNHLY, CDR2 FYNNEI. The CDR3 covers 14 residues. CDR3 bases: TGTGCCAGCAGTTGGCGGACTAGAACAGATACGCAGTATTTT. This sequence encodes CASSWRTRTDTQYF.

The chain uses TRBV5-1 and TRBJ2-1, with a possible D match to TRBD1 (5 bases). The CDR3 contains 13 residues. The germline V gene has CDR1 SGHRS and CDR2 YFSETQ. V was trimmed by 4 bases and J by 3 bases, leaving 8 bases between them. This chain's CDR3 is CASSVDNYNEQFF. CDR3 DNA sequence: TGCGCCAGCAGCGTGGACAACTACAATGAGCAGTTCTTC.

This clonotype was counted between two and nine times. The V gene is TRBV6-2 or TRBV6-3, the J gene TRBJ2-2; no clear D. Germline-derived CDR1 and CDR2 are MNHEY and SVGEGT. Trimming shortened V by 8 bases and J by 4 bases, and 14 bases separated the two germline ends. The CDR3 consists of 14 residues. CDR3 sequence reads: CASALVLGTGELFF. For the CDR3, the DNA is TGTGCCAGCGCTCTCGTGTTGGGCACCGGGGAGCTGTTTTTT.

The CDR3 DNA reads TGTGCCAGCAGCTTATCATCCGGGCCCCATCAGCCCCAGCATTTT. Translation: CASSLSSGPHQPQHF. J is TRBJ1-5 and V is TRBV7-9; no reliable D call. The CDR3 is 15 amino acids. CDR1 is SEHNR and CDR2 is FQNEAQ in the germline V gene (reference sequence). Trimming cost V 2 bases and J 5 bases, with 13 bases left between them.

This clonotype was seen a handful of times. The V call is TRBV2, the J call TRBJ2-7; D is tentatively TRBD1 or TRBD2 (5 bases each). The V end was cut by 10 bases, the J end by 8 bases, with 24 bases between. The germline V gene has CDR1 SNHLY and CDR2 FYNNEI. The CDR3 has 14 amino acids. The CDR3 DNA follows: TGTGCCACCCTCTCGGGACGAGGGCTCCCCCAGCAGTACTTC. Residues: CATLSGRGLPQQYF.

The V call is TRBV6-2 or TRBV6-3, the J call TRBJ1-5; 8 nucleotides align to TRBD1. V lost 6 bases and J lost 7; bases outside the gene matches: 8. The CDR3 runs to 14 residues. The germline CDR1 and CDR2 sequences are MNHEY and SVGEGT. The CDR3 DNA reads TGTGCCAGCAGCCCCCAGGGGGCTTTGCAGCCCCAGCATTTT. This codes for CASSPQGALQPQHF.

This clonotype was seen a few times. The chain joins TRBV5-6 to TRBJ2-1; unclear D gene. Germline CDR1 SGHDT, CDR2 YYEEEE. The CDR3 sequence is 14 residues long. The V and J ends lost 2 bases and 5 bases respectively, with 11 bases between them. DNA for the CDR3: TGTGCCAGCAGCTTCAAGGCCGCAAACAATGAGCAGTTCTTC. Amino acids: CASSFKAANNEQFF.

This clonotype was observed a few times. The V and J genes are TRBV7-8 and TRBJ2-1; no reliable D call. Germline CDR1 is SGHVS and CDR2 is FQNEAQ. Trimming removed 1 base from V and 9 bases from J, with 13 bases in between. The CDR3 has 14 residues. Here the CDR3 reads CASSLEVEQVEQFF. In nucleotides, the CDR3 is TGTGCCAGCAGCTTAGAAGTCGAGCAGGTTGAGCAGTTCTTC.

This clonotype was found a few times. V gene TRBV6-2 or TRBV6-3 combines with J gene TRBJ1-5, with TRBD1 identical over 7 bases. With 9 bases clipped from V and 2 bases from J, the junction kept 7 bases outside the gene matches. The CDR3 consists of 14 residues. The germline gives CDR1 MNHEY, CDR2 SVGEGT. DNA for the CDR3: TGTGCCAGTCAGGGGGGATTGGGCAATCAGCCCCAGCATTTT. This encodes CASQGGLGNQPQHF.

This clonotype appeared a few times. CDR3 amino acids: CASRTGGGEAFF. CDR3 DNA: TGTGCCAGCAGGACAGGGGGTGGTGAAGCTTTCTTT. The chain employs TRBV7-2 and TRBJ1-1, with TRBD1 matching 9 bases. V lost 6 bases and J lost 7; bases outside the gene matches: 3. The germline V gene encodes CDR1 SGHTA and CDR2 FQGNSA. CDR3 length: 12 residues.

J is TRBJ1-4 and V is TRBV4-1, with D possibly being TRBD1 (6 bases). This CDR3 has 16 amino acids. CDR1 is MGHRA and CDR2 is YSYEKL in the germline V gene. Trimming removed 0 bases from V and 11 bases from J, with 19 bases in between. CDR3 protein: CASSQDPLLFGGKLFF. CDR3 bases: TGCGCCAGCAGCCAAGATCCACTCCTATTCGGGGGCAAACTGTTTTTT.

This clonotype was seen more than once but under ten times. The rearrangement links TRBV6-6 to TRBJ2-7; D is tentatively TRBD1 or TRBD2 (5 bases each). V gave up 7 bases and J gave up 7 bases, with 20 bases separating them. Germline CDR1 MNHNY, CDR2 SVGAGI (reference sequence). This CDR3 is built from 14 residues. Here the CDR3 reads CASTRTGPLGEQYF. CDR3 in DNA: TGTGCCAGCACTCGAACGGGACCACTTGGTGAGCAGTACTTC.

This clonotype turned up a few times. The rearrangement links TRBV7-9 to TRBJ2-3; the D is unclear. The V end was cut by 3 bases, the J end by 5 bases, with 12 bases between. CDR1 SEHNR and CDR2 FQNEAQ come from the germline V gene (reference sequence). The CDR3 consists of 14 residues. CDR3 loop: CASSFAIRKDTQYF. The CDR3 region has the DNA TGTGCCAGCAGCTTTGCCATCAGGAAAGATACGCAGTATTTT.

DNA of the CDR3: TGTGCCAGCACCGAAGGACTAGCGGAGCACTATGAGCAGTTCTTC. Its protein product is CASTEGLAEHYEQFF. The chain links TRBV28 to TRBJ2-1, with 10 bases aligning to TRBD2. Germline V gives CDR1 MDHEN, CDR2 SYDVKM. Trimming at V came to 7 bases and at J to 8 bases, leaving 11 bases not matched to a gene. CDR3 length: 15 amino acids.

This clonotype was counted only a few times. The chain is built from TRBV5-6 and TRBJ2-3; TRBD1 might be the D (6 bases). Germline V lookup: CDR1 SGHDT, CDR2 YYEEEE. Trimming pared 2 bases from V and 3 bases from J, leaving 16 bases between. The CDR3 contains 16 residues. The CDR3 DNA sequence: TGTGCCAGCAGCTTCAGTGGGGGACAAAGGACAGATACGCAGTATTTT. Amino acids: CASSFSGGQRTDTQYF.

This clonotype has more than one count but fewer than ten. V and J are TRBV20-1 and TRBJ1-2, with D uncertain. The CDR3 consists of 11 residues. Deletions cut 6 bases from V and 4 bases from J, with 9 bases between. Germline V gives CDR1 DFQATT, CDR2 SNEGSKA (reference sequence). CDR3 residues: CSARIGYGYTF. CDR3 nucleotide sequence: TGCAGTGCGAGGATAGGCTATGGCTACACCTTC.

The count of this clonotype is one. The CDR3 DNA reads as TGTGCCAGCAGCTCACACACAGGGGTGCAGTACTTC. Protein sequence: CASSSHTGVQYF. The V gene is TRBV7-9, the J gene TRBJ2-7, with TRBD1 identical over 7 bases. CDR1 and CDR2 from the germline V gene are SEHNR and FQNEAQ (reference sequence). V shed 4 bases, J shed 9 bases, and the junction held 6 bases outside the gene matches. CDR3 size: 12 residues.